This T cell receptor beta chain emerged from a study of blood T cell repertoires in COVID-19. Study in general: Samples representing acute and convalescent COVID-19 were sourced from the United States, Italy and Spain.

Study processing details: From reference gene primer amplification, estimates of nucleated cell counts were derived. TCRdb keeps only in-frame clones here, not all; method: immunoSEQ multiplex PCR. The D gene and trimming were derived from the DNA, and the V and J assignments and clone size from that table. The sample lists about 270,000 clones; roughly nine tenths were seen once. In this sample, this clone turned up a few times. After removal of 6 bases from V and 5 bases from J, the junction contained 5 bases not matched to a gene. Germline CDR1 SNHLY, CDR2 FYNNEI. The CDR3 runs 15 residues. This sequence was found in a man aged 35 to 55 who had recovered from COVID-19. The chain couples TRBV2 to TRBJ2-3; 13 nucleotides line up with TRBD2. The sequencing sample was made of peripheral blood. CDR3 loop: CASRQLAGGKDTQYF. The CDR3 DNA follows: TGTGCCAGCAGGCAACTAGCGGGGGGGAAAGATACGCAGTATTTT.